The subject of this entry is one T cell receptor (beta chain). Its antigen remains unknown. This CDR3 is 15 amino acids long. Germline V lookup: CDR1 SGHNT, CDR2 YENEEA. V lost 3 bases and J lost 6; bases outside the gene matches: 11. This sample is drawn from a study of T cell responses to AZD1222 COVID-19 vaccine. Overall study findings and caveats: Unmutated variant regions are reportedly the target of nearly half of TCRs that are spike-specific. Clonal diversity was possibly underestimated; the donors were predominantly white British and more often female.

TCRdb's table, derived via immunoSEQ multiplex PCR, lists solely in-frame clones and lacks some. Of under 30,000 clones in the sample, roughly 91% were seen once. The sample in question was peripheral blood, obtained 28 days after the second AZD1222 dose. The V and J genes are TRBV11-3 and TRBJ2-7; 7 bases align to TRBD1. This receptor was obtained from an adult who received the AZD1222 COVID-19 vaccine. The CDR3 region is CASSFNQGEGAEQYF. CDR3 in DNA: TGTGCCAGCAGCTTCAATCAGGGAGAGGGGGCCGAGCAGTACTTC.